Listed below are T cell receptor beta chains from one sample, sequenced in a study of vaccination effects on CD4 cells after COVID-19. Repertoires were generated with immunoSEQ multiplex PCR, while TCRdb's copy carries only in-frame clones and drops some. The sample shows 50,000 or so clones, 75% to 85% of them seen only once. Their target antigens are unknown. The source was CD4+ T cells from PBMCs cultured with HCoV-OC43 spike peptides, collected before COVID-19 vaccination. These receptors were collected from a human donor who received a COVID-19 vaccine. The CDR3 runs from the conserved cysteine through the conserved F or W. Fields, in order: J gene, clone size, D gene, V gene, CDR3 DNA, CDR3 protein. D genes are given only for firm matches. Size tells how often a clone was seen (once, few, many) or the class of an expanded clone, and some rows leave it out.

J gene: TRBJ1-1
clone size: once
D gene: -
V gene: TRBV29-1
CDR3 DNA: TGCAGCGTTGTGGGTCCCGATGGCACTGAAGCTTTCTTT
CDR3 protein: CSVVGPDGTEAFF

J gene: TRBJ2-1
clone size: -
D gene: -
V gene: TRBV5-1
CDR3 DNA: TGCGCCAGCAGCGGCGGACGGGGCTACGGGGATGAGCAGTTCTTC
CDR3 protein: CASSGGRGYGDEQFF

J gene: TRBJ2-5
clone size: -
D gene: TRBD1
V gene: TRBV5-1
CDR3 DNA: TGCGCCAGCGCCAGGGACAGGGGGCTAGAGACCCAGTACTTC
CDR3 protein: CASARDRGLETQYF

J gene: TRBJ2-1
clone size: -
D gene: -
V gene: TRBV18
CDR3 DNA: TGTGCCAGCTCTCTCAGGCAGGCGAGTGAGCAGTTCTTC
CDR3 protein: CASSLRQASEQFF

J gene: TRBJ2-5
clone size: -
D gene: TRBD1
V gene: TRBV18
CDR3 DNA: TGTGCCAGCTCACCACCGGGACAGACGTACCAAGAGACCCAGTACTTC
CDR3 protein: CASSPPGQTYQETQYF

J gene: TRBJ1-2
clone size: few
D gene: TRBD1
V gene: TRBV5-1
CDR3 DNA: TGCGCCAGCAGCAGGGGACAGGGGGCACCTAACTATGGCTACACCTTC
CDR3 protein: CASSRGQGAPNYGYTF

J gene: TRBJ1-1
clone size: -
D gene: -
V gene: TRBV4-1
CDR3 DNA: TGCGCCAGCAGCCAAGGGTGGGGGGGGCAGGCTGAAGCTTTCTTT
CDR3 protein: CASSQGWGGQAEAFF

J gene: TRBJ2-3
clone size: -
D gene: TRBD2
V gene: TRBV5-1
CDR3 DNA: TGCGCCAGCAGGACTAGCGGGTCCACAGATACGCAGTATTTT
CDR3 protein: CASRTSGSTDTQYF

J gene: TRBJ1-2
clone size: -
D gene: -
V gene: TRBV24-1
CDR3 DNA: TGTGCCACCAGTGATTTCTCGGCAGGGCGCTATGGCTACACCTTC
CDR3 protein: CATSDFSAGRYGYTF

J gene: TRBJ1-6
clone size: once
D gene: -
V gene: TRBV2
CDR3 DNA: TGTGCCACCCGACGAGGTTTTGATAATTCACCCCTCCACTTT
CDR3 protein: CATRRGFDNSPLHF

J gene: TRBJ2-5
clone size: -
D gene: TRBD1
V gene: TRBV5-6
CDR3 DNA: TGTGCCAGCAGCGGCGGACAGGGAAACACCCAGTACTTC
CDR3 protein: CASSGGQGNTQYF

J gene: TRBJ1-3
clone size: -
D gene: -
V gene: TRBV6-2/TRBV6-3
CDR3 DNA: TGTGCCAGCAGTTACTCCTACCAGCGAAACCAGGGGAGCTCTGGAAACACCATATATTTT
CDR3 protein: CASSYSYQRNQGSSGNTIYF

J gene: TRBJ1-5
clone size: -
D gene: -
V gene: TRBV6-4
CDR3 DNA: TGTGCCAGCAGTAGATCGGCAGCTGAGACGAATCAGCCCCAGCATTTT
CDR3 protein: CASSRSAAETNQPQHF

J gene: TRBJ2-3
clone size: -
D gene: TRBD2
V gene: TRBV27
CDR3 DNA: TGTGCCAGCGCCCGGGCTAGCGGGGGGGCCGGATACACAGATACGCAGTATTTT
CDR3 protein: CASARASGGAGYTDTQYF

J gene: TRBJ2-1
clone size: -
D gene: TRBD2
V gene: TRBV18
CDR3 DNA: TGTGCCAGCTCTTTGGGACTAGCGGGGCGGAGTATGCAGTTCTTC
CDR3 protein: CASSLGLAGRSMQFF

J gene: TRBJ1-5
clone size: -
D gene: TRBD1
V gene: TRBV7-2
CDR3 DNA: TGTGCCAGCAGCGGACAGGGTCGGGCCCAGCCCCAGCATTTT
CDR3 protein: CASSGQGRAQPQHF

J gene: TRBJ2-1
clone size: few
D gene: TRBD1
V gene: TRBV11-3
CDR3 DNA: TGTGCCAGCAGCTTAGGGCACAGGGGGAATGAGCAGTTCTTC
CDR3 protein: CASSLGHRGNEQFF